Following are 28 T cell receptor beta chains from one sample sequenced in a study of cytomegalovirus exposure and HLA in healthy donors (dated by TCRdb to 2015 to 2018). The method was the immunoSEQ multiplex PCR assay. The multiplex PCR relied on a mix of 60 forward primers for TCR Vbeta segments and 13 reverse primers for TCR Jbeta segments. TCRdb mirrors the immuneACCESS table, restricted to in-frame sequences. Some clones are absent from its copies; in checked studies, under half trace to an unresolved V gene, and the reason for the others is unknown. The sample's records list about 32,000 clones. The ten biggest clones cover around 4.7% of the sample. Sequenced sample: PBMCs. These receptors were obtained from a female donor in good health and CMV-seronegative.

The rearrangement uses TRBV5-1 and TRBJ2-5; possible D gene TRBD1, 5 bases. The CDR3 totals 13 residues. Trimming stripped 0 bases from V and 2 bases from J, with 5 bases between. Germline V gene data show CDR1 as SGHRS and CDR2 as YFSETQ. The CDR3 protein is CASSLGQQETQYF. The CDR3 DNA reads as TGCGCCAGCAGCTTGGGACAGCAAGAGACCCAGTACTTC.

The chain combines TRBV2 with TRBJ2-1; 7 positions agree with TRBD1. This CDR3 comprises 14 residues. Germline V CDR1 and CDR2: SNHLY, FYNNEI. The trim removed 3 bases at V and 5 bases at J, leaving 4 bases unmatched. CDR3 protein: CASSDRDSDNEQFF. In DNA form, the CDR3 reads TGTGCCAGCAGTGACCGGGACAGCGACAATGAGCAGTTCTTC.

V usage is TRBV6-5 and J usage is TRBJ1-3; no clear D gene. Germline CDR1 is MNHEY and CDR2 is SVGAGI. There are 15 residues in the CDR3. V dropped 0 bases and J dropped 0 bases, with 6 bases sitting between them. The CDR3 nucleotides are TGTGCCAGCAGTTACTCGGGCAGCTCTGGAAACACCATATATTTT. This sequence encodes CASSYSGSSGNTIYF.

This chain joins TRBV4-1 and TRBJ2-3; D perhaps matches TRBD1 (7 bases). The V end was cut by 6 bases, the J end by 4 bases, with 14 bases between. Germline CDR1 reads MGHRA; CDR2 reads YSYEKL. The CDR3 has 14 residues. In DNA, the CDR3 is TGCGCCAGCAGGCGGACAGGAGGGGCAGATACGCAGTATTTT. It is translated as CASRRTGGADTQYF.

The chain carries TRBV4-2 and TRBJ2-3, with TRBD2 as a possible D gene (6 bases). Trimming took 3 bases from V and 5 from J, leaving 18 bases between them. Per germline, CDR1 LGHNA and CDR2 YNFKEQ. The CDR3 loop spans 16 amino acids. In DNA, the CDR3 is TGTGCCAGCAGCCACGGTGATCGGGAGCTTTTAGATACGCAGTATTTT. Its protein is CASSHGDRELLDTQYF.

The chain uses TRBV29-1 and TRBJ2-2; the match to TRBD1 covers 7 bases. The CDR3 runs to 13 residues. The J segment lost 4 bases and the V segment lost 7 bases, leaving 6 bases of the junction unmatched. The germline V gene encodes CDR1 SQVTM and CDR2 ANQGSEA. Here the CDR3 reads CSATGPLTGELFF. The CDR3, as DNA: TGCAGCGCGACAGGGCCCCTCACCGGGGAGCTGTTTTTT.

The V call is TRBV2, the J call TRBJ1-2, with 10 nucleotides matching TRBD1. This CDR3 is built from 14 residues. Germline V gene sequence: CDR1 SNHLY, CDR2 FYNNEI. V lost 3 bases and J lost 8; bases outside the gene matches: 6. The CDR3 DNA sequence: TGTGCCAGCAGTGACCGACAGGGGGCGTGGGGCTACACCTTC. Its translation is CASSDRQGAWGYTF.

The chain is built from TRBV27 and TRBJ2-3; D might be TRBD2 (5 bases). CDR3 length equals 15 residues. Per germline, CDR1 MNHEY and CDR2 SMNVEV (reference sequence). Trimming shortened V by 4 bases and J by 5 bases, and 16 bases separated the two germline ends. DNA of the CDR3: TGTGCCAGCAGTTCTATAGGCCCTCGGGGAGATACGCAGTATTTT. It is translated as CASSSIGPRGDTQYF.

V gene TRBV10-3 combines with J gene TRBJ2-7; 7 bases map to TRBD2. Germline trimming cut 4 bases from V and 3 bases from J; bases unmatched to any gene: 3. Looked up from germline, CDR1 is ENHRY and CDR2 is SYGVKD. There are 13 residues in the CDR3. The CDR3 protein is CAISGGGDYEQYF. In nucleotides, the CDR3 is TGTGCCATCAGTGGTGGGGGGGACTACGAGCAGTACTTC.

The V and J genes are TRBV20-1 and TRBJ1-1, with a tentative D call TRBD1 (5 bases). From germline, CDR1 is DFQATT and CDR2 SNEGSKA (reference sequence). V lost 5 bases to trimming and J lost 5 bases, with 9 bases between them. This CDR3 contains 11 residues. The CDR3 DNA follows: TGCAGTGCTTTCGGGGGAACTGAAGCTTTCTTT. Translation: CSAFGGTEAFF.

This chain connects TRBV7-6 to TRBJ1-4; 10 positions match TRBD1. Germline V lookup: CDR1 SGHVS, CDR2 FNYEAQ. With 6 bases clipped from V and 6 bases from J, the junction kept 4 bases outside the gene matches. There are 14 residues in the CDR3. CDR3 bases: TGTGCCAGCAGTTTCGGGACAGGGGATGAAAAACTGTTTTTT. This encodes CASSFGTGDEKLFF.

The rearrangement uses TRBV5-5 and TRBJ2-5, with 12 bases lining up with TRBD2. In germline, CDR1 is SGHKS, CDR2 YYEKEE (reference sequence). The CDR3 extends over 16 amino acids. V lost 1 base and J lost 5; bases outside the gene matches: 6. The CDR3 nucleotides are TGTGCCAGCAGCTTGTCTAGCGGGGGGGCGGGGGAGACCCAGTACTTC. Protein sequence: CASSLSSGGAGETQYF. Looking up the rest from reference TRBV5-5 and TRBJ2-5 gives the full variable domain: DAGVTQSPTHLIKTRGQQVTLRCSPISGHKSVSWYQQVLGQGPQFIFQYYEKEERGRGNFPDRFSARQFPNYSSELNVNALLLGDSALYLCASSLSSGGAGETQYFGPGTRLLVL.

V is TRBV7-9 and J is TRBJ1-6; D remains ambiguous. Germline loops: CDR1 SEHNR, CDR2 FQNEAQ (reference sequence). V was pared by 3 bases and J by 5 bases, with 11 bases between. The CDR3 has 15 amino acids. CDR3 residues: CASSLGSSHNSPLHF. CDR3 nucleotide sequence: TGTGCCAGCAGCTTGGGTAGCAGTCATAATTCACCCCTCCACTTT.

V gene TRBV6-5 combines with J gene TRBJ2-1; TRBD2 is a possible D gene (7 bases). Trimming stripped 2 bases from V and 9 bases from J, with 20 bases between. This CDR3 has 16 residues. CDR1 MNHEY and CDR2 SVGAGI come from the germline V gene. CDR3 in amino acids: CASSYPNHGGGGEQFF. The CDR3 nucleotides read TGTGCCAGCAGTTACCCGAATCACGGGGGCGGGGGTGAGCAGTTCTTC.

The CDR3 here is CASSQGLQGNYEQYF. The CDR3 region has the DNA TGCGCCAGCAGCCAAGGACTACAGGGGAACTACGAGCAGTACTTC. The V and J genes are TRBV4-3 and TRBJ2-7; 7 nucleotides align to TRBD1. CDR3 length equals 15 residues. After removal of 1 base from V and 3 bases from J, the junction contained 6 bases not matched to a gene. Germline loops: CDR1 LGHNA, CDR2 YSLEER.

The rearrangement uses TRBV9 and TRBJ2-3, with D tentatively TRBD1 (5 bases). V lost 4 bases to trimming and J lost 3 bases, with 9 bases between them. Germline V gives CDR1 SGDLS, CDR2 YYNGEE. The CDR3 extends over 13 amino acids. CDR3 coding DNA: TGTGCCAGCAGCATGTCAGGGACAGATACGCAGTATTTT. This translates into CASSMSGTDTQYF.

V usage is TRBV27 and J usage is TRBJ1-1; maybe TRBD1 (6 bases). The CDR3 is 14 amino acids. The germline V and J ends were trimmed by 6 bases and 11 bases, with 22 bases remaining between them. Germline loops: CDR1 MNHEY, CDR2 SMNVEV (reference sequence). The CDR3 bases are TGTGCCAGCAGCTCCGACAGGCACAACCGGAGGGCTTTCTTT. Its protein is CASSSDRHNRRAFF.

The chain employs TRBV5-5 and TRBJ1-5; tentative D call: TRBD1 (5 bases). The V gene's germline CDR1 is SGHKS and CDR2 YYEKEE (reference sequence). CDR3 size: 14 residues. Trimming took off 2 bases at V and 7 bases at J, with 13 bases between the two ends. This chain's CDR3 is CASSFLGGGQPQHF. Here the CDR3 DNA reads TGTGCCAGCAGCTTCTTGGGGGGAGGGCAGCCCCAGCATTTT.

This chain connects TRBV5-6 to TRBJ2-3; 7 bases are a match to TRBD1. Germline values: CDR1 SGHDT, CDR2 YYEEEE. This CDR3 is 15 amino acids long. Germline trimming cut 4 bases from V and 2 bases from J; bases unmatched to any gene: 7. The CDR3, as DNA: TGTGCCAGCAGCAAACTGGACAGGAACACAGATACGCAGTATTTT. It is translated as CASSKLDRNTDTQYF.

The rearrangement uses TRBV6-4 and TRBJ2-3; D is possibly TRBD1 (5 bases). The germline V and J ends were trimmed by 0 bases and 1 base, with 5 bases remaining between them. This CDR3 contains 14 residues. Per germline, CDR1 MRHNA and CDR2 SNTAGT. This CDR3 reads CASSDSTGTDTQYF. The CDR3 DNA is TGTGCCAGCAGTGACTCGACAGGCACAGATACGCAGTATTTT.

The chain employs TRBV7-9 and TRBJ1-2, with 9 bases identical to TRBD1. The CDR3 covers 13 residues. Per the germline V gene, CDR1 is SEHNR and CDR2 is FQNEAQ (reference sequence). Trimming removed 5 bases from V and 9 bases from J; junction bases left unmatched: 7. This chain's CDR3 is CASSRGQGFSYTF. CDR3 nucleotides: TGTGCCAGCAGCCGCGGACAGGGGTTCAGCTACACCTTC.

The chain uses TRBV11-2 and TRBJ1-2, with D unresolved. The length of the CDR3 is 12 residues. Germline V lookup: CDR1 SGHAT, CDR2 FQNNGV. The V end was cut by 5 bases, the J end by 2 bases, with 6 bases between. CDR3 nucleotide sequence: TGTGCCAGCAGCCCCCCGAACTATGGCTACACCTTC. Its translation: CASSPPNYGYTF.

J is TRBJ2-1 and V is TRBV5-6; D perhaps matches TRBD1 (6 bases). Germline V gives CDR1 SGHDT, CDR2 YYEEEE. CDR3 size: 15 residues. V lost 3 bases and J lost 4, with 14 bases in between. The CDR3 region has the DNA TGTGCCAGCAGCTGGACGGCCGGACAGTACAATGAGCAGTTCTTC. This gives the protein CASSWTAGQYNEQFF.

The chain has TRBV28 and TRBJ1-5, with D perhaps TRBD1 (5 bases). This CDR3 is 14 amino acids long. Trimming removed 4 bases at V and 4 bases at J, with 11 bases between. Germline CDR1 reads MDHEN; CDR2 reads SYDVKM. CDR3 residues: CASSWAGMNQPQHF. In DNA form, the CDR3 reads TGTGCCAGCAGTTGGGCAGGGATGAATCAGCCCCAGCATTTT.

Here the CDR3 reads CASSWRAGGADTQYF. CDR3 in DNA: TGTGCCAGCAGCTGGAGGGCGGGGGGCGCAGATACGCAGTATTTT. This chain connects TRBV5-6 to TRBJ2-3, with 8 nucleotides matching TRBD2. V was pared by 3 bases and J by 4 bases, with 7 bases of the junction left unmatched. Germline CDR1 reads SGHDT; CDR2 reads YYEEEE. The CDR3 has 15 amino acids.

The gene calls are TRBV5-5 and TRBJ2-7; a weak D match, TRBD2 (5 bases). The CDR3 length is 15 residues. Germline V gives CDR1 SGHKS, CDR2 YYEKEE (reference sequence). Deletions cut 1 base from V and 0 bases from J, with 11 bases between. CDR3 nucleotides: TGTGCCAGCAGCTTGACTACCCGGGGCTCCTACGAGCAGTACTTC. Its translation is CASSLTTRGSYEQYF.

This chain links TRBV2 with TRBJ2-7; 10 nucleotides agree with TRBD1. The V gene's germline CDR1 is SNHLY and CDR2 FYNNEI. This CDR3 is built from 14 residues. V shed 8 bases and J 2 bases; nucleotides not matched to a gene: 6. The CDR3 DNA is TGTGCCAGCCTGGAGGGACAGGGGACCTACGAGCAGTACTTC. This encodes CASLEGQGTYEQYF.

The V and J genes are TRBV28 and TRBJ2-7, with 8 bases matching TRBD1. Looked up from germline, CDR1 is MDHEN and CDR2 is SYDVKM. The CDR3 length is 11 residues. With 5 bases clipped from V and 8 bases from J, the junction kept 2 bases outside the gene matches. The CDR3 loop reads CASSGQGQQYF. DNA of the CDR3: TGTGCCAGCAGTGGACAGGGTCAGCAGTACTTC.